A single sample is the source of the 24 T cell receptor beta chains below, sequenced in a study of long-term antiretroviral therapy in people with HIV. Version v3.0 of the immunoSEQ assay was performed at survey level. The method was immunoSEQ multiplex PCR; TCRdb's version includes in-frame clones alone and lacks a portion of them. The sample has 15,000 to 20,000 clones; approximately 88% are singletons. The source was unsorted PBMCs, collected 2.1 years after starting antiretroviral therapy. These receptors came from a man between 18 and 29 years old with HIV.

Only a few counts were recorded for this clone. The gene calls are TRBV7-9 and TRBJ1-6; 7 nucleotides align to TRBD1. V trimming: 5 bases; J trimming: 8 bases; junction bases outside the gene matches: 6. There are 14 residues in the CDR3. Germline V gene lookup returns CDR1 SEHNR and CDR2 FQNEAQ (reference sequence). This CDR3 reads CASSPTGNDSPLHF. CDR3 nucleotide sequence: TGTGCCAGCAGCCCGACAGGGAACGATTCACCCCTCCACTTT.

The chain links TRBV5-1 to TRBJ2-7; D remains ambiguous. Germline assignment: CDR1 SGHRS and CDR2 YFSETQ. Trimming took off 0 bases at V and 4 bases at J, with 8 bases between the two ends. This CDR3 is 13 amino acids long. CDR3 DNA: TGCGCCAGCAGCTTGGAGGGCCCATACGAGCAGTACTTC. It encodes CASSLEGPYEQYF. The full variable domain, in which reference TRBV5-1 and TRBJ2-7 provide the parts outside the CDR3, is KAGVTQTPRYLIKTRGQQVTLSCSPISGHRSVSWYQQTPGQGLQFLFEYFSETQRNKGNFPGRFSGRQFSNSRSEMNVSTLELGDSALYLCASSLEGPYEQYFGPGTRLTVT.

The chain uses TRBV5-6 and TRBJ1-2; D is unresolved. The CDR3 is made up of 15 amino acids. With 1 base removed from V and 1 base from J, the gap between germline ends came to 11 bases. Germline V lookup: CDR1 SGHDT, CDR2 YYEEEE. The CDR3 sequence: CASSLNRNFNYGYTF. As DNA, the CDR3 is TGTGCCAGCAGCTTGAACCGGAATTTTAACTATGGCTACACCTTC.

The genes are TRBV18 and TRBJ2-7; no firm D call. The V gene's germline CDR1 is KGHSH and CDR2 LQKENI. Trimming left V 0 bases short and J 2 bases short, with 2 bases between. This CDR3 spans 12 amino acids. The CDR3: CASSPPTYEQYF. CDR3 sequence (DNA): TGTGCCAGCTCACCACCGACCTACGAGCAGTACTTC. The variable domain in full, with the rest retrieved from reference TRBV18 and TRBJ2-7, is NAGVMQNPRHLVRRRGQEARLRCSPMKGHSHVYWYRQLPEEGLKFMVYLQKENIIDESGMPKERFSAEFPKEGPSILRIQQVVRGDSAAYFCASSPPTYEQYFGPGTRLTVT.

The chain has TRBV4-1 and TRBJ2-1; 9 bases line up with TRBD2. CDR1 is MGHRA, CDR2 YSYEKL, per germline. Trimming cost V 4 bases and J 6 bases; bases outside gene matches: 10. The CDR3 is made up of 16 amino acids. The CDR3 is CASSPTGGRVGNEQFF. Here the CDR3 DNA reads TGCGCCAGCAGCCCCACCGGCGGGAGGGTAGGCAATGAGCAGTTCTTC.

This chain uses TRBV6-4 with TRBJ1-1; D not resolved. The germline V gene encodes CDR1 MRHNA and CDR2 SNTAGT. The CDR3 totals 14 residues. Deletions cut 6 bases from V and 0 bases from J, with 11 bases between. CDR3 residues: CASRENPMNTEAFF. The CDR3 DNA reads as TGTGCCAGCAGGGAAAACCCCATGAACACTGAAGCTTTCTTT.

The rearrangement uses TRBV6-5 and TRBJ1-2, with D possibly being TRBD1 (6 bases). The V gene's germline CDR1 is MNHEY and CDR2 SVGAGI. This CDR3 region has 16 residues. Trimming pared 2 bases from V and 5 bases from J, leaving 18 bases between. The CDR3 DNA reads TGTGCCAGCAGTTACGGTGGGGGGCGCGATATTTATGGCTACACCTTC. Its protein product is CASSYGGGRDIYGYTF.

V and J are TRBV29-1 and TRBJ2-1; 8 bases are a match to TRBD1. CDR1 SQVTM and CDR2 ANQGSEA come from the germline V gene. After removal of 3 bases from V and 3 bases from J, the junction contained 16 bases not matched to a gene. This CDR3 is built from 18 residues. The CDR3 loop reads CSVDSDTVRQGRYNEQFF. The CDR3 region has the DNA TGCAGCGTTGATTCAGATACGGTAAGACAGGGGCGCTACAATGAGCAGTTCTTC.

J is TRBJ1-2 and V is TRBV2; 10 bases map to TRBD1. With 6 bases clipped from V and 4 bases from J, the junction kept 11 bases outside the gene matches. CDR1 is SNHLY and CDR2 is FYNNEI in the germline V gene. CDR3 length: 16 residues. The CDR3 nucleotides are TGTGCCAGCAGGGCCCGGGACAGGGGAATTCGCTATGGCTACACCTTC. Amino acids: CASRARDRGIRYGYTF.

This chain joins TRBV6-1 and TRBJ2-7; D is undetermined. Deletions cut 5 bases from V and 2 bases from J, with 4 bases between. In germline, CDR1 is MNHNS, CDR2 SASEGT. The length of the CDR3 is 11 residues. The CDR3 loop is CASSPAYEQYF. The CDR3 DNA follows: TGTGCCAGCAGTCCGGCCTACGAGCAGTACTTC.

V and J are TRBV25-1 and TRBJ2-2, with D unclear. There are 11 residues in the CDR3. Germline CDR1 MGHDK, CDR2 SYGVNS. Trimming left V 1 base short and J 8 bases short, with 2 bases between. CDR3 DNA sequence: TGTGCCAGCAGTGAATTTGGGGAGCTGTTTTTT. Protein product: CASSEFGELFF.

In DNA, the CDR3 is TGTGCCAGCAGCGTAGCGGATACGCAGTATTTT. Translating gives CASSVADTQYF. V gene TRBV9 combines with J gene TRBJ2-3; D is unclear. CDR3 size: 11 residues. V dropped 0 bases and J dropped 6 bases, with 2 bases sitting between them. Germline values: CDR1 SGDLS, CDR2 YYNGEE.

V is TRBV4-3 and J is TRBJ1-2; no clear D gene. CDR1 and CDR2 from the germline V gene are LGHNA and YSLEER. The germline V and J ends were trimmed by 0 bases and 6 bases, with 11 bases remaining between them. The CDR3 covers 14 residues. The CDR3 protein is CASSQDSGYNGYTF. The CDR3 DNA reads TGCGCCAGCAGCCAAGATTCGGGGTATAATGGCTACACCTTC.

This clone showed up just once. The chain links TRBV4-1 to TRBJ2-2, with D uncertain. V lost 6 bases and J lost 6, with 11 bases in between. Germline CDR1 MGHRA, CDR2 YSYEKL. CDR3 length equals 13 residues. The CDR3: CASSRNGPGELFF. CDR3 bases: TGCGCCAGCAGTCGGAACGGCCCCGGGGAGCTGTTTTTT.

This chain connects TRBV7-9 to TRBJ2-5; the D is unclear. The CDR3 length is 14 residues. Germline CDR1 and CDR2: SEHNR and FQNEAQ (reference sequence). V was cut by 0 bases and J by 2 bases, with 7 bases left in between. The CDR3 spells CASSLARQQETQYF. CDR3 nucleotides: TGTGCCAGCAGCTTAGCTCGGCAGCAAGAGACCCAGTACTTC. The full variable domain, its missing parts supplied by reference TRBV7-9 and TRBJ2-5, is DTGVSQNPRHKITKRGQNVTFRCDPISEHNRLYWYRQTLGQGPEFLTYFQNEAQLEKSRLLSDRFSAERPKGSFSTLEIQRTEQGDSAMYLCASSLARQQETQYFGPGTRLLVL.

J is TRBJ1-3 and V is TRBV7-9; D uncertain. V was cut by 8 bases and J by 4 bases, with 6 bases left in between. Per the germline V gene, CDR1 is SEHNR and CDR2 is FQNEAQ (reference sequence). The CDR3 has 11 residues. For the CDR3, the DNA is TGTGCCAGCCGCCAGGGAAACACCATATATTTT. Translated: CASRQGNTIYF.

The CDR3 nucleotides are TGTGCCAGCAGCCACGACACGGGTTCGACCTACGAGCAGTACTTC. Its translation: CASSHDTGSTYEQYF. The chain uses TRBV11-2 and TRBJ2-7; D is unresolved. In germline, CDR1 is SGHAT, CDR2 FQNNGV. This CDR3 is 15 amino acids long. Between the trimmed V and J ends, which lost 5 bases and 2 bases, there was a span of 16 bases.

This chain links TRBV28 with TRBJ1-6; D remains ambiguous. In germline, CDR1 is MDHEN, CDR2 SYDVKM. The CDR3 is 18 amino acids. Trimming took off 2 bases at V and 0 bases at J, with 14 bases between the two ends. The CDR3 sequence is CASSLVGDFSSYNSPLHF. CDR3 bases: TGTGCCAGCAGTTTAGTTGGGGATTTTAGCTCCTATAATTCACCCCTCCACTTT.

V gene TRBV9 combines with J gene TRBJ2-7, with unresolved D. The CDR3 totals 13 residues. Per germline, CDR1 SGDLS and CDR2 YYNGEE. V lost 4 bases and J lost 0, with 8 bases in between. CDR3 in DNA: TGTGCCAGCAGCTCCGGTAGCTCCTACGAGCAGTACTTC. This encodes CASSSGSSYEQYF.

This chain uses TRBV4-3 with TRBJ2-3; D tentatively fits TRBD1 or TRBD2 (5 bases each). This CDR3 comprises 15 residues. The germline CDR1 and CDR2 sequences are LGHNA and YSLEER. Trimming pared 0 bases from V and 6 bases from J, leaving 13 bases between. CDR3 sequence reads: CASSQEDGAVDTQYF. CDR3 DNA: TGCGCCAGCAGCCAAGAAGACGGGGCGGTGGATACGCAGTATTTT.

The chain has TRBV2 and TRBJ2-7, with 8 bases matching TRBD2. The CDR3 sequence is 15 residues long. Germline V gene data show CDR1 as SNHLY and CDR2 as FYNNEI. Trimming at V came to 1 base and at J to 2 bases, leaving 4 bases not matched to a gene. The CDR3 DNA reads TGTGCCAGCAGTGAAGGCGGGACTAGTCCCTACGAGCAGTACTTC. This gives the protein CASSEGGTSPYEQYF.

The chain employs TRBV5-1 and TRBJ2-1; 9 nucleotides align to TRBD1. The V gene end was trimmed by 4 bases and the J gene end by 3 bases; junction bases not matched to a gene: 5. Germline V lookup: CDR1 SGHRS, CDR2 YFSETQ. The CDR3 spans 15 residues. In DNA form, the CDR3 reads TGCGCCAGCAGCCGGGACAGGGCGGGCTACAATGAGCAGTTCTTC. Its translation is CASSRDRAGYNEQFF.

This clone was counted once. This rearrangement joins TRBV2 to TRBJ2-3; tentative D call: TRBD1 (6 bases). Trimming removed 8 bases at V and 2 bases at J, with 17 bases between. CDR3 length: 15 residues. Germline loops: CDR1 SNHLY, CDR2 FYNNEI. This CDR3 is CASRWDTTITDTQYF. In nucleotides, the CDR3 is TGTGCCAGCCGGTGGGACACTACTATCACAGATACGCAGTATTTT.

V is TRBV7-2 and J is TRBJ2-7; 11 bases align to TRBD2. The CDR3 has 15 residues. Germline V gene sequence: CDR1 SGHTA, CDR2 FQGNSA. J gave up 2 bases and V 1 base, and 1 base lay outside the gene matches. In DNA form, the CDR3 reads TGTGCCAGCAGCTTAGTACTAGCGGGGGCCTACGAGCAGTACTTC. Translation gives CASSLVLAGAYEQYF.